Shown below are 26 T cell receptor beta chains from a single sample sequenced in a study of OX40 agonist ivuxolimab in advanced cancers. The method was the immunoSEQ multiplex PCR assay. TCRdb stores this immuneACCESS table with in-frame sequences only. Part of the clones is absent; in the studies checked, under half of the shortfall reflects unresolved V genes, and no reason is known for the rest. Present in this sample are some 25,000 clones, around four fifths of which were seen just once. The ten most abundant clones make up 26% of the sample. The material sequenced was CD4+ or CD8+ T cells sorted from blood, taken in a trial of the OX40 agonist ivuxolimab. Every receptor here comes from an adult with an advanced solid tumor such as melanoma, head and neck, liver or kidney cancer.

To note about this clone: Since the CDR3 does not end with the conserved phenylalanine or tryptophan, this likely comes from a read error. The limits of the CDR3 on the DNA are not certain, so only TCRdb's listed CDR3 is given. CDR3 residues: CAWGIPPGDWLRAVL. The chain is built from TRBV30 and TRBJ2-7; TRBD2, the table's D call, was not compared with the DNA. The CDR3 comprises 15 residues, both ends counted. Germline CDR1 reads GTSNPN; CDR2 reads SVGIG (reference sequence).

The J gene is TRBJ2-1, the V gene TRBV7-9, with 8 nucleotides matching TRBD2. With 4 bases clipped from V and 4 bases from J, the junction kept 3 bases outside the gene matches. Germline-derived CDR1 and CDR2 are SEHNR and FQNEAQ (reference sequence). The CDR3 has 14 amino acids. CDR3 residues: CASSSGGPYNEQFF. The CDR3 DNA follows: TGTGCCAGCAGCTCGGGAGGGCCTTACAATGAGCAGTTCTTC. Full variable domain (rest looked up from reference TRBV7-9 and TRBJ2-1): DTGVSQNPRHKITKRGQNVTFRCDPISEHNRLYWYRQTLGQGPEFLTYFQNEAQLEKSRLLSDRFSAERPKGSFSTLEIQRTEQGDSAMYLCASSSGGPYNEQFFGPGTRLTVL.

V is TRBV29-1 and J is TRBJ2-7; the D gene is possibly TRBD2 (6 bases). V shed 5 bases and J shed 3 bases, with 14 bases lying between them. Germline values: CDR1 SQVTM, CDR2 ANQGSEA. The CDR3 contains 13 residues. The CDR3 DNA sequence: TGCAGCGTTTCGGGCGGGGACGACTACGAGCAGTACTTC. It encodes CSVSGGDDYEQYF.

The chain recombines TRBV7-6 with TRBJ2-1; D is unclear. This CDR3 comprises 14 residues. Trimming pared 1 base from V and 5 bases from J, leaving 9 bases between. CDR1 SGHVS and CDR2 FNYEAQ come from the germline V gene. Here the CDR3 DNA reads TGTGCCAGCAGCTTAGAGCCAGGAGACAATGAGCAGTTCTTC. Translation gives CASSLEPGDNEQFF.

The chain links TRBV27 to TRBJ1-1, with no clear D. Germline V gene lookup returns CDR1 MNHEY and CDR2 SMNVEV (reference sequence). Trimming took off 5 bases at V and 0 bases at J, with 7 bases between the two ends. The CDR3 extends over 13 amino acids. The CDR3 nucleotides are TGTGCCAGCAGTACCTTCATGAACACTGAAGCTTTCTTT. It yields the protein CASSTFMNTEAFF.

CDR3 sequence reads: CASSQETGFGNTIYF. The DNA of the CDR3 is TGTGCCAGCAGCCAAGAAACAGGGTTCGGAAACACCATATATTTT. This sequence joins TRBV14 and TRBJ1-3; D might be TRBD1 (6 bases). The CDR3 consists of 15 residues. Trimming pared 0 bases from V and 4 bases from J, leaving 10 bases between. Germline V gene lookup returns CDR1 SGHDN and CDR2 FVKESK.

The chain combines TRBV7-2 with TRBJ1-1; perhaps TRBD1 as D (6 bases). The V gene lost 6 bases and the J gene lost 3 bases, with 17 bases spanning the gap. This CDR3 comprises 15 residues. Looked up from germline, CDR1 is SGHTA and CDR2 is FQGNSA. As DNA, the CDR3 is TGTGCCAGCAGTCCACAGGGACCCGCCTACACTGAAGCTTTCTTT. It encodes CASSPQGPAYTEAFF.

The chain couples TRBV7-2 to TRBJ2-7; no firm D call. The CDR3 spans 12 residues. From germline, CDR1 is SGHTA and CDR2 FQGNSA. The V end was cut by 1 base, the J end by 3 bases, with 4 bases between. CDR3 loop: CASSLEDYEQYF. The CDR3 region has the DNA TGTGCCAGCAGCTTAGAGGACTACGAGCAGTACTTC.

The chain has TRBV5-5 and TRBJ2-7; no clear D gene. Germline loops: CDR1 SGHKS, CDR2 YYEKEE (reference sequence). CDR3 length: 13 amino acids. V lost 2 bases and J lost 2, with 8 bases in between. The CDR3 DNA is TGTGCCAGCAGCTTTGACCGAGCCTACGAGCAGTACTTC. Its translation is CASSFDRAYEQYF.

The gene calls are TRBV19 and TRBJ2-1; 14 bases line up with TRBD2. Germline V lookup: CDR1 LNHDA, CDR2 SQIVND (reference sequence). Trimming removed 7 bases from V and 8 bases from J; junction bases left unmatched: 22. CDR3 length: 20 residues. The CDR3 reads CASTPTPWTSGRIHMDEQFF. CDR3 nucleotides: TGTGCCAGTACCCCAACCCCGTGGACTAGCGGGAGGATCCATATGGATGAGCAGTTCTTC.

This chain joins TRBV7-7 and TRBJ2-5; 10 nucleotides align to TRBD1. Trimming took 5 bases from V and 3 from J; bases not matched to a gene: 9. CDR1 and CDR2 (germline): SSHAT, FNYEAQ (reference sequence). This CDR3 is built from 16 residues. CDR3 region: CASSIRDRGVEETQYF. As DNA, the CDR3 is TGTGCCAGCAGCATCCGGGACAGGGGAGTCGAAGAGACCCAGTACTTC. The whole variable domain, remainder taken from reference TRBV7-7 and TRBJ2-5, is GAGVSQSPRYKVTKRGQDVTLRCDPISSHATLYWYQQALGQGPEFLTYFNYEAQPDKSGLPSDRFSAERPEGSISTLTIQRTEQRDSAMYRCASSIRDRGVEETQYFGPGTRLLVL.

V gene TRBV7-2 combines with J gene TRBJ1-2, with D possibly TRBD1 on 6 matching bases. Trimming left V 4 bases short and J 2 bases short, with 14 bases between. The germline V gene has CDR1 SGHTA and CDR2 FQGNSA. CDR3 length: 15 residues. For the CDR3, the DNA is TGTGCCAGCAGCTCCCTACCCCAGGGGAACTATGGCTACACCTTC. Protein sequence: CASSSLPQGNYGYTF.

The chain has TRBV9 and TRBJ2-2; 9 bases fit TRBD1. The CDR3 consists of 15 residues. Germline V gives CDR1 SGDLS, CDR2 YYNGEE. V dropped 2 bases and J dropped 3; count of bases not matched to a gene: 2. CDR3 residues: CASSVRTGDTGELFF. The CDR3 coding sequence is TGTGCCAGCAGCGTCAGGACAGGGGACACCGGGGAGCTGTTTTTT.

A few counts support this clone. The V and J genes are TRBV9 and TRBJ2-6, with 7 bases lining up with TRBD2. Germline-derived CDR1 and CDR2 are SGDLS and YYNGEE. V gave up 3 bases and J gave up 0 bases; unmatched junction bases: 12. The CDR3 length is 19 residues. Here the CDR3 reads CASSAPRGGLNSGANVLTF. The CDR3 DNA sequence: TGTGCCAGCAGCGCCCCTCGCGGGGGACTGAACTCTGGGGCCAACGTCCTGACTTTC.

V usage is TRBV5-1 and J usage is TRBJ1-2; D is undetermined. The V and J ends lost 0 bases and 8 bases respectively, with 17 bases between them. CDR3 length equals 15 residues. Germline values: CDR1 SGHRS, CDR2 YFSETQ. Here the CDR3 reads CASSLAGDLLGGYTF. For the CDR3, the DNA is TGCGCCAGCAGCTTGGCCGGGGATTTACTGGGAGGCTACACCTTC.

The CDR3 sequence is CASSRRQGPTNTEAFF. The DNA for the CDR3 is TGTGCCAGCAGCCGACGACAGGGCCCTACGAACACTGAAGCTTTCTTT. The chain links TRBV7-6 to TRBJ1-1; 7 bases are a match to TRBD1. Germline CDR1 reads SGHVS; CDR2 reads FNYEAQ. The CDR3 loop spans 16 amino acids. With 5 bases clipped from V and 1 base from J, the junction kept 10 bases outside the gene matches.

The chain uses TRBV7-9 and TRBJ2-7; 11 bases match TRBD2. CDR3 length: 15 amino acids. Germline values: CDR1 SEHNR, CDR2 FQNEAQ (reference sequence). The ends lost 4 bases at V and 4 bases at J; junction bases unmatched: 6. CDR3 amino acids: CASSSSRLAGYEQYF. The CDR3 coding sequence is TGTGCCAGCAGCTCGTCTCGACTAGCGGGGTACGAGCAGTACTTC.

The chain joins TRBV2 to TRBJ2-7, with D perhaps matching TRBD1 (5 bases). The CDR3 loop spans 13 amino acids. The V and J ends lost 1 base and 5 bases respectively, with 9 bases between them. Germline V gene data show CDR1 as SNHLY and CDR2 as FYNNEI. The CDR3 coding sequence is TGTGCCAGCAGTGAAGGCAGGGCCGACGAGCAGTACTTC. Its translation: CASSEGRADEQYF.

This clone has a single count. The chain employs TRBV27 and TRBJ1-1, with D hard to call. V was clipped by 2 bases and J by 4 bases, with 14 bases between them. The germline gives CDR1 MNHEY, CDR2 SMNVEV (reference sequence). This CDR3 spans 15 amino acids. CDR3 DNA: TGTGCCAGCAGTTTAAATGGGCAGGTTGCCACTGAAGCTTTCTTT. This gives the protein CASSLNGQVATEAFF.

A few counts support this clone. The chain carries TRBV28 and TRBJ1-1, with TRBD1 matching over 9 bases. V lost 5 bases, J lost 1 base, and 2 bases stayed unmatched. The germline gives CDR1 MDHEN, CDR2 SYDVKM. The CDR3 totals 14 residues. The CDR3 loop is CASSVTGGNTEAFF. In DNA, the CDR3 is TGTGCCAGCAGTGTGACAGGGGGGAACACTGAAGCTTTCTTT.

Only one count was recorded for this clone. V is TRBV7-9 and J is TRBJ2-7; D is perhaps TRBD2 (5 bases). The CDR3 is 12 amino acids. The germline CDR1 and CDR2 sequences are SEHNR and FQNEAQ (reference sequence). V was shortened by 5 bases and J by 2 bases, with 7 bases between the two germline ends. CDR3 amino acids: CASSRDAYEQYF. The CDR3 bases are TGTGCCAGCAGCCGGGATGCCTACGAGCAGTACTTC.

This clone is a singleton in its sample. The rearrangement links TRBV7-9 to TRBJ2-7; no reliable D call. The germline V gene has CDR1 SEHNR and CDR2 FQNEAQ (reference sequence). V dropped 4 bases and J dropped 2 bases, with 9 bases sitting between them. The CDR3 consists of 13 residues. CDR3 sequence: CASSSVRTYEQYF. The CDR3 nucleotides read TGTGCCAGCAGCTCAGTACGAACCTACGAGCAGTACTTC.

The CDR3 DNA sequence: TGCGCCAGCGGAACAAAGCGGACCCGTCCGGCCGGGGAGCTGTTTTTT. Translating it yields CASGTKRTRPAGELFF. This chain uses TRBV5-1 with TRBJ2-2; TRBD2 might be the D (5 bases). From germline, CDR1 is SGHRS and CDR2 YFSETQ. Trimming took 7 bases from V and 6 from J, leaving 22 bases between them. The CDR3 loop spans 16 amino acids. The complete variable domain, with remaining parts taken from reference TRBV5-1 and TRBJ2-2, reads KAGVTQTPRYLIKTRGQQVTLSCSPISGHRSVSWYQQTPGQGLQFLFEYFSETQRNKGNFPGRFSGRQFSNSRSEMNVSTLELGDSALYLCASGTKRTRPAGELFFGEGSRLTVL.

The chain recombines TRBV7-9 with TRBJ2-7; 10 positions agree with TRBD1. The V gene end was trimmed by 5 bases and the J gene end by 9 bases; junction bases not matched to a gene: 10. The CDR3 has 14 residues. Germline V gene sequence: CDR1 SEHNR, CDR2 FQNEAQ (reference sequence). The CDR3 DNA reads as TGTGCCAGCAGCCCATCCCGGGACAGGGGTTGGCAGTACTTC. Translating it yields CASSPSRDRGWQYF.

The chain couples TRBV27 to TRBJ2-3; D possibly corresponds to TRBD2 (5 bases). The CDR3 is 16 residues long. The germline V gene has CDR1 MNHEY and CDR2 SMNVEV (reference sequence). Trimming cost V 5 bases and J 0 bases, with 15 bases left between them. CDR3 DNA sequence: TGTGCCAGCAGTCCTTTCGGGGTTACTAGCACAGATACGCAGTATTTT. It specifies CASSPFGVTSTDTQYF.

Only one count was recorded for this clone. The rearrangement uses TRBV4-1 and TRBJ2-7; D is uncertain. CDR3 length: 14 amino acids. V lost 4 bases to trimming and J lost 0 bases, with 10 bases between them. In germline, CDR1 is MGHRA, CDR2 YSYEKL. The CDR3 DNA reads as TGCGCCAGCAGCCCGCTTCGAAACTCCTACGAGCAGTACTTC. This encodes CASSPLRNSYEQYF.